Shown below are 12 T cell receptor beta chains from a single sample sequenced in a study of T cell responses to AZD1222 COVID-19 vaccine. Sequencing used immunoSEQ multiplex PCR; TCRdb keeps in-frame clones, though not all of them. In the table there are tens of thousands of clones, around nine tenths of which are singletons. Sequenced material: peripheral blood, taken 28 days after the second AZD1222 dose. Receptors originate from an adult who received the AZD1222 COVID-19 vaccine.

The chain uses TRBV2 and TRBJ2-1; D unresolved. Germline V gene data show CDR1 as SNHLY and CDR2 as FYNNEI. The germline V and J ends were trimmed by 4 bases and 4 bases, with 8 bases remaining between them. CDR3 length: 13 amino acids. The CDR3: CASSAGRYNEQFF. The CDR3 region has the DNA TGTGCCAGCAGTGCGGGCAGATACAATGAGCAGTTCTTC.

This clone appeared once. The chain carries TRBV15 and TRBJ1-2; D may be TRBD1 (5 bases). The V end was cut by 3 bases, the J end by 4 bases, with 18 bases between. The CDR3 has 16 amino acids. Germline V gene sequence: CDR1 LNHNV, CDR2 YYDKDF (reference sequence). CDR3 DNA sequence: TGTGCCACCAGCAGTTCACGACACCTGGGGCTCTATGGCTACACCTTC. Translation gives CATSSSRHLGLYGYTF.

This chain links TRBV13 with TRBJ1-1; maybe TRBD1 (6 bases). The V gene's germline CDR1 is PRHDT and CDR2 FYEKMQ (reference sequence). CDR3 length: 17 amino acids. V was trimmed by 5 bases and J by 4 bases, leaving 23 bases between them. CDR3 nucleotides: TGTGCCAGCAGCCGACGGGGAGGGGGAAATGGGGTCACTGAAGCTTTCTTT. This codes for CASSRRGGGNGVTEAFF.

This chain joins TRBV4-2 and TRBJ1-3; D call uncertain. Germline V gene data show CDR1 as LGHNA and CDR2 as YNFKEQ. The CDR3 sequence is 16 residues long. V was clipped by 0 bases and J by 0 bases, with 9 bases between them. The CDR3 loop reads CASSQDLPDSGNTIYF. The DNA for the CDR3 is TGTGCCAGCAGCCAAGATCTCCCTGACTCTGGAAACACCATATATTTT.

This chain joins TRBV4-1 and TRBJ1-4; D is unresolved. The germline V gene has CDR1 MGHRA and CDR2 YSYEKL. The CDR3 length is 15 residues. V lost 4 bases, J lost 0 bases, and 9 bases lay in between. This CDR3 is CASSLLWATNEKLFF. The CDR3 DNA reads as TGCGCCAGCAGCCTCCTCTGGGCAACTAATGAAAAACTGTTTTTT.

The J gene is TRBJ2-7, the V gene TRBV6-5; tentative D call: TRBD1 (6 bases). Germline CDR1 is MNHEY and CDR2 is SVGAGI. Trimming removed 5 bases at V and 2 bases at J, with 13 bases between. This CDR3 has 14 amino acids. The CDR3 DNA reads TGTGCCAGCAGTCGCGAGGGGGTACCCTACGAGCAGTACTTC. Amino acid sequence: CASSREGVPYEQYF.

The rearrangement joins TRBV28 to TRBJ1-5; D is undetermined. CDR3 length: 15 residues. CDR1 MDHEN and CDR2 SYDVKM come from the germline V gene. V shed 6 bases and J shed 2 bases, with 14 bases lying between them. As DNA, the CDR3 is TGTGCCAGCAGCTCAGTGAGTGCTGGCAATCAGCCCCAGCATTTT. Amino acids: CASSSVSAGNQPQHF.

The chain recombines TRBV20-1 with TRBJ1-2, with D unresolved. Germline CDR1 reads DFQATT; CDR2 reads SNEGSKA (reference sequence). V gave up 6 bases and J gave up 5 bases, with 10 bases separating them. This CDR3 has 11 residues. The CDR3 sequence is CSAPAKYGYTF. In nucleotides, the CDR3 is TGCAGTGCCCCCGCGAAATATGGCTACACCTTC.

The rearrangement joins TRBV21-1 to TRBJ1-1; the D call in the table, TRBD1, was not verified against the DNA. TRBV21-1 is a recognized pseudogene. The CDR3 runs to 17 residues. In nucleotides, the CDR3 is TGTGCCAGCAGCAAATGCGGACAGGGGTACATGAACACTGAAGCTTTCTTT. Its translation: CASSKCGQGYMNTEAFF.

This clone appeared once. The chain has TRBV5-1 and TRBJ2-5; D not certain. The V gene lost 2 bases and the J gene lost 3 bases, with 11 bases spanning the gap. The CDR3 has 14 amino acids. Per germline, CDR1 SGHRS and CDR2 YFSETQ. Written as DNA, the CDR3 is TGCGCCAGCAGCTTTCAGAGCTCGGAAGAGACCCAGTACTTC. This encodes CASSFQSSEETQYF.

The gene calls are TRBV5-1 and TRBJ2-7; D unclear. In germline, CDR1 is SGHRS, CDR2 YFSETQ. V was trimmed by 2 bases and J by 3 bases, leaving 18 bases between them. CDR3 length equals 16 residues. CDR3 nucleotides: TGCGCCAGCAGCTTAGAAATCAGGCCACCTATCTACGAGCAGTACTTC. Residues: CASSLEIRPPIYEQYF.

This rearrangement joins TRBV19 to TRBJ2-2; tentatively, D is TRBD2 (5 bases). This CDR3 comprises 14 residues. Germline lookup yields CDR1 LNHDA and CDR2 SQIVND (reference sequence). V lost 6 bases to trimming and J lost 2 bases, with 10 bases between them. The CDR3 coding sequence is TGTGCCAGTAGGAGGCTAGCTAACACCGGGGAGCTGTTTTTT. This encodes CASRRLANTGELFF.